The clone carrying this TCR beta chain is medium-sized in the sample. What it binds is unknown. The memory fraction was CD4+CD45RO+CD25- cells. The TRBV12-4/TRBJ1-2 clonotypes were amplified using barcode primers with ligated adaptors. In TCRdb, the multiplex PCR reads were re-called with MiXCR into one record per CDR3 protein. The sample has around 300 distinct CDR3 sequences, roughly 17% seen once; the top ten hold roughly 67%. Study-wide findings and caveats: Naive CD4+ cells shared around an eighth of tumor Treg sequences. Tumor memory CD4+ T cell TCR gene usage was found to cluster with blood and lymph node memory CD4+ cells and with lymph node naive CD4+ cells. Greatest tumor Treg TCR overlap was with tumor naive CD4+ cells.

The CDR3 spans 16 residues. The V and J ends lost 5 bases and 3 bases, in that order; junction bases with no gene match: 11. The material sequenced was memory CD4+ T cells sorted from blood. The subset: memory CD4+ T cells, CD4+CD45RO+CD25-. V usage is TRBV12-3 or TRBV12-4 and J usage is TRBJ1-2; 8 bases agree with TRBD1. This receptor was obtained from a female donor with breast cancer. CDR3 loop: CASSARTGRVYYGYTF. CDR3 bases: TGTGCCAGCAGTGCCCGGACAGGGAGGGTTTACTATGGCTACACCTTC.